Described below is a single TCR beta chain sequence and its context. This specimen belongs to a study of radiotherapy plus CTLA-4 blockade in lung cancer. Data came from immunoSEQ multiplex PCR; TCRdb stores just in-frame clones and leaves some out. Of 81,000 or so clones in the sample, more than 75% are singletons; the top ten hold about 0.95%. The sequencing used peripheral blood, collected from a patient treated with radiotherapy plus ipilimumab. The TCR comes from a human donor with non-small cell lung cancer who had stable disease on radiotherapy plus ipilimumab.

This CDR3 reads CASKKDGDSPLHF. Here the CDR3 DNA reads TGTGCCAGCAAGAAGGACGGTGACTCACCCCTCCACTTT. The V and J genes are TRBV19 and TRBJ1-6, with unresolved D. The V gene's germline CDR1 is LNHDA and CDR2 SQIVND (reference sequence). Trimming took off 9 bases at V and 10 bases at J, with 16 bases between the two ends. The CDR3 is 13 residues long.